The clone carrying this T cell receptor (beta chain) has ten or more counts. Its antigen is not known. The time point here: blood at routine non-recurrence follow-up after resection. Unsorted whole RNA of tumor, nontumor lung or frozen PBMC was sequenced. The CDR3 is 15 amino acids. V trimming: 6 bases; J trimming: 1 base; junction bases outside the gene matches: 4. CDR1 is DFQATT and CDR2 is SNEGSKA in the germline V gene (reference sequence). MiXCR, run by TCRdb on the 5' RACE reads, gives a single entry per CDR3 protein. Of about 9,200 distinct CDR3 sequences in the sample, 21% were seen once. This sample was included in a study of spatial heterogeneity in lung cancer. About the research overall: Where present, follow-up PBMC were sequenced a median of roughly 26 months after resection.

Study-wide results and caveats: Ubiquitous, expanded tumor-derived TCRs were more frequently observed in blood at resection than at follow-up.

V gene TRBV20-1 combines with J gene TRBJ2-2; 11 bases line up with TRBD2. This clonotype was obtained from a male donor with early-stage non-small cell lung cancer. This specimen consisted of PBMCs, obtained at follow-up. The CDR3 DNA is TGCAGTGCAAGACTAGCGGGGAGGAACACCGGGGAGCTGTTTTTT. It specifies CSARLAGRNTGELFF.